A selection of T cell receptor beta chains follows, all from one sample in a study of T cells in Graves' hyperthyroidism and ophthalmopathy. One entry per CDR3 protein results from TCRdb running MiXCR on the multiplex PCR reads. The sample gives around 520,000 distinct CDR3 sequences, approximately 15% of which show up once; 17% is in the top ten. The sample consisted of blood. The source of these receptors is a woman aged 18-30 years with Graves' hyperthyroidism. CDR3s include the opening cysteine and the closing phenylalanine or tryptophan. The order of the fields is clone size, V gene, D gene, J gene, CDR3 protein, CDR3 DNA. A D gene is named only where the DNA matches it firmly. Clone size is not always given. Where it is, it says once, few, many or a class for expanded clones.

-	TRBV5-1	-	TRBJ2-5	CASSTRQRQETQYF	TGCGCCAGCAGCACGAGACAACGTCAAGAGACCCAGTACTTC
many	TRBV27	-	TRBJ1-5	CASSFKGERNQPQHF	TGTGCCAGCAGTTTTAAAGGGGAACGCAATCAGCCCCAGCATTTT
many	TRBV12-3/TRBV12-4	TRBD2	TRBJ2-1	CASRQTSGRAYGDEQFF	TGTGCCAGCAGACAGACTAGCGGGAGGGCCTATGGAGATGAGCAGTTCTTC
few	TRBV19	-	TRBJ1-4	CASTPVDGEKLFF	TGTGCCAGTACCCCAGTGGACGGAGAAAAACTGTTTTTT
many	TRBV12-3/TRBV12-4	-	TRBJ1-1	CASSEGYGNMNTEAFF	TGTGCCAGCAGTGAAGGGTATGGCAACATGAACACTGAAGCTTTCTTT
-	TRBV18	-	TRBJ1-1	CASSPSPGYTEAFF	TGTGCCAGCTCACCATCCCCGGGATACACTGAAGCTTTCTTT
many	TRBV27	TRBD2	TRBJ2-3	CASSFLQTSGRALDTQYF	TGTGCCAGCAGTTTCCTCCAGACTAGCGGGAGGGCCTTAGATACGCAGTATTTT
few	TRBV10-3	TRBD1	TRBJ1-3	CAIRNFQGAGNTIYF	TGTGCCATCAGAAACTTCCAGGGGGCGGGAAACACCATATATTTT
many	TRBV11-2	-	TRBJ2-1	CASSLEGSADEQFF	TGTGCCAGCAGCTTAGAGGGTAGCGCCGATGAGCAGTTCTTC
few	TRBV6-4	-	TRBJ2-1	CASSGQGLYGDEQFF	TGTGCCAGCAGTGGGCAAGGACTGTACGGCGATGAGCAGTTCTTC
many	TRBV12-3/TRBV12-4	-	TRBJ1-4	CASSLSGPGLEKLFF	TGTGCCAGCAGTTTATCCGGCCCGGGGCTGGAAAAACTGTTTTTT
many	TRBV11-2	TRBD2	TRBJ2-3	CASSFRTLAAAGGSDTQYF	TGTGCCAGCAGCTTCCGGACTCTAGCTGCGGCGGGAGGGTCCGATACGCAGTATTTT
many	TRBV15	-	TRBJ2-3	CATSRGVASTDTQYF	TGTGCCACCAGCAGAGGTGTAGCCAGCACAGATACGCAGTATTTT
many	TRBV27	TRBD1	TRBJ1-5	CASSRGTGEEPQHF	TGTGCCAGCAGCCGTGGGACAGGCGAGGAGCCCCAGCATTTT
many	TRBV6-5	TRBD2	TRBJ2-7	CASSIARAGVFSYEQYF	TGTGCCAGCAGCATCGCACGAGCGGGAGTCTTTAGCTACGAGCAGTACTTC
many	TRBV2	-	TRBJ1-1	CASRLQGFTEAFF	TGTGCCAGCAGGCTACAGGGATTCACTGAAGCTTTCTTT
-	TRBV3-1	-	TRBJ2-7	CASSQQGEQYF	TGTGCCAGCAGCCAACAAGGCGAGCAGTACTTC
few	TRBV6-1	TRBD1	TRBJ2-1	CASSKSPGQGAWRQFF	TGTGCCAGCAGTAAGAGTCCGGGACAGGGGGCTTGGAGGCAGTTCTTC
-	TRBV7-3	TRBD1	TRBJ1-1	CASSQTGGSQLNTEAFF	TGTGCCAGCAGCCAAACAGGGGGGAGCCAATTAAACACTGAAGCTTTCTTT
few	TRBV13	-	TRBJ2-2	CASSARDESTGELFF	TGTGCCAGCAGCGCCCGGGACGAAAGCACCGGGGAGCTGTTTTTT
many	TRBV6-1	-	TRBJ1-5	CASSSETGPDQPQHF	TGTGCCAGCAGCTCCGAGACAGGTCCCGATCAGCCCCAGCATTTT
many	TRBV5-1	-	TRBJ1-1	CASSLARVGYTEAFF	TGCGCCAGCAGCTTGGCGAGGGTGGGGTATACTGAAGCTTTCTTT
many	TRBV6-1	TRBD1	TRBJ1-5	CASTERGGGNQPQHF	TGTGCCAGCACTGAACGAGGGGGCGGCAATCAGCCCCAGCATTTT
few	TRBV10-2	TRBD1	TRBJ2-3	CATTRQGTLTDTQYF	TGCGCCACCACCCGACAGGGGACCCTCACAGATACGCAGTATTTT
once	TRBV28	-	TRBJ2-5	CASSLSGWEETQYF	TGTGCCAGCAGTTTATCGGGGTGGGAAGAGACCCAGTACTTC
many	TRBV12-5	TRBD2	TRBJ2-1	CASGSRIAGGVYNEQFF	TGTGCTAGTGGTTCCCGGATAGCGGGAGGGGTTTACAATGAGCAGTTCTTC
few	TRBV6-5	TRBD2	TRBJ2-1	CASSSLLAGALYNEQFF	TGTGCCAGCAGTTCCTTACTAGCGGGAGCTTTGTACAATGAGCAGTTCTTC
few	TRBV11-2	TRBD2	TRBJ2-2	CASSLGGSGTRFGELFF	TGTGCCAGCAGCTTAGGGGGCAGCGGGACTCGATTCGGGGAGCTGTTTTTT
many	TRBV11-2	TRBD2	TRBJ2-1	CASSLVRPFSGSGNEQFF	TGTGCCAGCAGCTTAGTGCGGCCCTTTAGCGGGAGTGGGAATGAGCAGTTCTTC
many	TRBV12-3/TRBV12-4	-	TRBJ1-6	CASSLLALDSPLHF	TGTGCCAGCAGTTTACTGGCCTTAGACTCACCCCTCCACTTT